This T cell receptor (beta chain) was sequenced in a study of blood T cell repertoires in COVID-19. As handled by the study authors: Amplification with reference gene primers provided the estimates of nucleated cell counts. This table comes from immunoSEQ multiplex PCR, and its TCRdb copy is limited to in-frame clones, with some not included. V and J calls and clone size are those listed in that table; D and trimming were worked out from the DNA. This sample yields 150,000 to 200,000 clones, of which 82% are seen a single time; approximately 7.2% belongs to the top ten. This CDR3 is 12 amino acids long. Trimming cost V 4 bases and J 7 bases, with 8 bases left between them. Germline CDR1 is SEHNR and CDR2 is FQNEAQ (reference sequence).

This receptor was obtained from a human donor with acute or convalescent COVID-19. The donor label of this sample is uncertain. This chain connects TRBV7-9 to TRBJ1-5; possibly TRBD1 for D (5 bases). What was sequenced was peripheral blood. DNA for the CDR3: TGTGCCAGCAGCTCCCAGGGACAGCCCCAGCATTTT. This sequence encodes CASSSQGQPQHF.